This TCR beta chain was identified in a study of Ad26.COV2.S vaccination and SARS-CoV-2 variants. Study as a whole: Intramuscular Ad26.COV2.S at 5x10^10 or 1x10^11 viral particles. Study observations and caveats: Vaccine and placebo groups showed comparable non-spike TCR breadth.

Assay used: immunoSEQ multiplex PCR; TCRdb lists only in-frame clones, some missing. The data show a few hundred thousand clones, 80% to 95% seen once. The treatment here: 19 received Ad26.COV2.S at low or high dose, single or two shots; 5 received placebo; per-sample allocation not given. The samples date from day 63 after the first vaccine or placebo injection. Boston supplied an adult donor aged 18-55 years. CDR1 is MNHEY, CDR2 SVGAGI, per germline. The CDR3 spans 13 residues. V trimming: 6 bases; J trimming: 7 bases; junction bases outside the gene matches: 5. Of note for this clone: Its antigen is not identified.

The receptor was isolated from a person aged 18 to 65 who received the Ad26.COV2.S COVID-19 vaccine or a placebo. The sample consisted of peripheral blood, taken in a trial of Ad26.COV2.S vaccine versus placebo. V is TRBV6-5 and J is TRBJ1-5; 8 nucleotides line up with TRBD1. The chain's CDR3 is CASRMTGEQPQHF. The CDR3 nucleotides read TGTGCCAGCAGGATGACAGGGGAACAGCCCCAGCATTTT.